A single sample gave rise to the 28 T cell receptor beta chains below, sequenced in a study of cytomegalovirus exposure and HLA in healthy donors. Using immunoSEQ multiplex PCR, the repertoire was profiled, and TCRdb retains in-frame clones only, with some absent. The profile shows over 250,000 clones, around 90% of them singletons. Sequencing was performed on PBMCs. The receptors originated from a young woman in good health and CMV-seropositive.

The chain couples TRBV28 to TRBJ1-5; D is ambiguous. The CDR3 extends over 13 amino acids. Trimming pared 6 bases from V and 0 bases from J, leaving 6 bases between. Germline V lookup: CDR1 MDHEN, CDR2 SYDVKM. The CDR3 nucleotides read TGTGCCAGCAGACCCTCTAGCAATCAGCCCCAGCATTTT. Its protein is CASRPSSNQPQHF.

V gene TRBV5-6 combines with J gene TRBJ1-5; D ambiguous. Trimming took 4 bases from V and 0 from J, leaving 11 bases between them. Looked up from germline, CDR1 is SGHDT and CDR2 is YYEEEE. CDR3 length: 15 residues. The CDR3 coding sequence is TGTGCCAGCAGCGCCGGTTTCGGTAGCAATCAGCCCCAGCATTTT. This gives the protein CASSAGFGSNQPQHF. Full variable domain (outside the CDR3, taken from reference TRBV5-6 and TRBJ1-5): DAGVTQSPTHLIKTRGQQVTLRCSPKSGHDTVSWYQQALGQGPQFIFQYYEEEERQRGNFPDRFSGHQFPNYSSELNVNALLLGDSALYLCASSAGFGSNQPQHFGDGTRLSIL.

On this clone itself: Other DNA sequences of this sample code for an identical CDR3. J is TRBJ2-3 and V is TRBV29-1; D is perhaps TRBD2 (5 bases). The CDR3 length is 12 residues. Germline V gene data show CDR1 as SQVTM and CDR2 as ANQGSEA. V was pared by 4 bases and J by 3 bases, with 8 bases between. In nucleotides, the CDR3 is TGCAGCGTTGTCGGCGGGACAGATACGCAGTATTTT. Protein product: CSVVGGTDTQYF.

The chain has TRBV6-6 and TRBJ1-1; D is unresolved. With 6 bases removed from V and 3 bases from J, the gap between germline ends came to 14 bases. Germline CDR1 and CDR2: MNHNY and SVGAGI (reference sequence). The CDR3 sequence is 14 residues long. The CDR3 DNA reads TGTGCCAGCAGAAACGGGGTACGAGACACTGAAGCTTTCTTT. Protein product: CASRNGVRDTEAFF.

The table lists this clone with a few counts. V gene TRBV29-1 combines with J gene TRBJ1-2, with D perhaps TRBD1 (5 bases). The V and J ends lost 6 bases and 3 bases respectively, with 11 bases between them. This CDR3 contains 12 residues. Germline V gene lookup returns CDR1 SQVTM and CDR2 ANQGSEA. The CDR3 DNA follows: TGCAGCGTCCCTAGGGGATACTATGGCTACACCTTC. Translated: CSVPRGYYGYTF.

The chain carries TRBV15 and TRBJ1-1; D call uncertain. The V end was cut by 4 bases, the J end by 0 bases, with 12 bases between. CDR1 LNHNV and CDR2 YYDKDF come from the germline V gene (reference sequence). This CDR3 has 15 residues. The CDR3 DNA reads TGTGCCACCAGCACTACACAGCTAATGAACACTGAAGCTTTCTTT. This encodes CATSTTQLMNTEAFF.

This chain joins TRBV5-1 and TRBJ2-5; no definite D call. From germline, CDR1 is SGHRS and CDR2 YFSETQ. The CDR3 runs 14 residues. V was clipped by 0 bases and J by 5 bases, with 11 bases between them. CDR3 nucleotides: TGCGCCAGCAGCTTGGGAAGCACCAGTGAGACCCAGTACTTC. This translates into CASSLGSTSETQYF.

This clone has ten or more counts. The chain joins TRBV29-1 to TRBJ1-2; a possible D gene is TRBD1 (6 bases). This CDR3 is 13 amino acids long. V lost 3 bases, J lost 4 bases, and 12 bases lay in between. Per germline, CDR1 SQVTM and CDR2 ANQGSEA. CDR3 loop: CSVDPGASYGYTF. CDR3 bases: TGCAGCGTTGATCCAGGGGCAAGCTATGGCTACACCTTC.

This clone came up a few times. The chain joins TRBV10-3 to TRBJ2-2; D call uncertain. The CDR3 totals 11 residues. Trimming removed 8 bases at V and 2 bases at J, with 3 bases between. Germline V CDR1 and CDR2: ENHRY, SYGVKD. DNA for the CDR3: TGTGCCATCCCCAACACCGGGGAGCTGTTTTTT. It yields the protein CAIPNTGELFF.

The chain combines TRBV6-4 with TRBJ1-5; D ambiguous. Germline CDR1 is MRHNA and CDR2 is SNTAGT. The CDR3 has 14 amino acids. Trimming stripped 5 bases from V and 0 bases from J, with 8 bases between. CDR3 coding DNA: TGTGCCAGCAGTCTAGAATATAGCAATCAGCCCCAGCATTTT. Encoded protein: CASSLEYSNQPQHF.

The CDR3 region is CASSLGDSSSYNEQFF. CDR3 sequence (DNA): TGCGCCAGCAGCTTGGGGGACTCGAGCTCCTACAATGAGCAGTTCTTC. The chain combines TRBV5-1 with TRBJ2-1; a weak D match, TRBD2 (6 bases). V lost 0 bases and J lost 0, with 10 bases in between. Germline V gene lookup returns CDR1 SGHRS and CDR2 YFSETQ. The length of the CDR3 is 16 residues.

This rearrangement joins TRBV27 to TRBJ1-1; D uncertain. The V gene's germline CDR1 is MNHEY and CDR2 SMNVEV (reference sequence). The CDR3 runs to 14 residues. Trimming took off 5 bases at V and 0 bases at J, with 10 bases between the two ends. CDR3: CASSQTPLNTEAFF. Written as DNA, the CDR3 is TGTGCCAGCAGTCAAACTCCCCTGAACACTGAAGCTTTCTTT.

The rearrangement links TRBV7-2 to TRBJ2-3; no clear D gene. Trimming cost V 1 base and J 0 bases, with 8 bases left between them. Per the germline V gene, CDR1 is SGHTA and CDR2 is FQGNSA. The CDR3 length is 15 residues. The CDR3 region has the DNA TGTGCCAGCAGCTTAGTGACGAAAAGCACAGATACGCAGTATTTT. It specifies CASSLVTKSTDTQYF.

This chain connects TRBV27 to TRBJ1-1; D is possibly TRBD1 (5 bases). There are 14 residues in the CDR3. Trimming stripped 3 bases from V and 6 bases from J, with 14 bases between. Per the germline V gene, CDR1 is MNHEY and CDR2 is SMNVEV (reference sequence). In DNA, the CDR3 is TGTGCCAGCAGTTTTTGGGGCGGGCGCGCTGAAGCTTTCTTT. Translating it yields CASSFWGGRAEAFF.

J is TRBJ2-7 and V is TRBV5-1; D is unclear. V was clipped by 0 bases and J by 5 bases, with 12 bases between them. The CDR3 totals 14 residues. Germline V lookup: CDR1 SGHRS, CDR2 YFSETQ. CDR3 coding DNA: TGCGCCAGCAGCTTGGGGCCTGCTAGAAACGAGCAGTACTTC. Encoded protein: CASSLGPARNEQYF.

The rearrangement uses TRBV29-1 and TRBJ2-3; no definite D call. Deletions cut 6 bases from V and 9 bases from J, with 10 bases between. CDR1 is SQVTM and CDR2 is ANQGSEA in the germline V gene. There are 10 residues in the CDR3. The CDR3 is CSVTDGTQYF. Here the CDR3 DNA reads TGCAGCGTCACAGACGGAACGCAGTATTTT.

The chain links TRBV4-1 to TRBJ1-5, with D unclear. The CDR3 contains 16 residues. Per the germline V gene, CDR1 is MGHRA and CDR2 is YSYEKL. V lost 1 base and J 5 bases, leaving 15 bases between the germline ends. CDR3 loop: CASSQVYPPAHQPQHF. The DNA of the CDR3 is TGCGCCAGCAGCCAAGTATACCCCCCGGCGCATCAGCCCCAGCATTTT.

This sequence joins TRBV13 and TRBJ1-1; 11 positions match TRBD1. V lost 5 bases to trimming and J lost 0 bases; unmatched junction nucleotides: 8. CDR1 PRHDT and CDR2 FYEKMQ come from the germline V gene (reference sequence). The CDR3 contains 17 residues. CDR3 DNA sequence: TGTGCCAGCAGCCACATCCGGGACAGGGGGTTGAACACTGAAGCTTTCTTT. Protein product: CASSHIRDRGLNTEAFF.

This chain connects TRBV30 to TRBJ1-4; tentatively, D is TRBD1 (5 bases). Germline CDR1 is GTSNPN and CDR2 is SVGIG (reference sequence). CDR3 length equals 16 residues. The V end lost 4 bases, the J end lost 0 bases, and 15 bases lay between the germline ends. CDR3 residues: CAWTQTTGATNEKLFF. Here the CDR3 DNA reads TGTGCCTGGACCCAAACTACAGGAGCAACTAATGAAAAACTGTTTTTT.

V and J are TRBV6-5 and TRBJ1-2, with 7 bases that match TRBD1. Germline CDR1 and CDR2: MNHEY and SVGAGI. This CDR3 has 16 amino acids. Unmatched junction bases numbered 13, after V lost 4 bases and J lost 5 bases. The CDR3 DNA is TGTGCCAGCAGTTTAAGCAGGGAGTCGACAGGGTATGGCTACACCTTC. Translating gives CASSLSRESTGYGYTF.

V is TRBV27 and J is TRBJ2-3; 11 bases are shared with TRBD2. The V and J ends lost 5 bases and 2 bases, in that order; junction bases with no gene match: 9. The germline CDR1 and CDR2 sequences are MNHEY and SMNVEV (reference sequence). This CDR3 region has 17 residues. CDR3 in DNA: TGTGCCAGCAGTCCCCTTCGGACTAGCGGGTACACAGATACGCAGTATTTT. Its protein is CASSPLRTSGYTDTQYF.

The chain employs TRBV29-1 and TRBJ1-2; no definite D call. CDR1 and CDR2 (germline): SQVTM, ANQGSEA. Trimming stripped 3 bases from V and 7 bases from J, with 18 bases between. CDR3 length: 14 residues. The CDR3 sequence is CSVEEIGMSGGYTF. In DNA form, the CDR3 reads TGCAGCGTTGAGGAAATAGGGATGAGCGGTGGCTACACCTTC. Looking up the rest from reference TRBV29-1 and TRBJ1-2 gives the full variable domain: SAVISQKPSRDICQRGTSLTIQCQVDSQVTMMFWYRQQPGQSLTLIATANQGSEATYESGFVIDKFPISRPNLTFSTLTVSNMSPEDSSIYLCSVEEIGMSGGYTFGSGTRLTVV.

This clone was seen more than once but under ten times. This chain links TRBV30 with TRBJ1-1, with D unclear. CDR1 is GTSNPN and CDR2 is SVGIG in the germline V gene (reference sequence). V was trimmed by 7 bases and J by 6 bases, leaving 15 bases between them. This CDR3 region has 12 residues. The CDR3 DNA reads TGTGCCTCCCAATTGAGGAGGGCTGAAGCTTTCTTT. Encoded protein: CASQLRRAEAFF.

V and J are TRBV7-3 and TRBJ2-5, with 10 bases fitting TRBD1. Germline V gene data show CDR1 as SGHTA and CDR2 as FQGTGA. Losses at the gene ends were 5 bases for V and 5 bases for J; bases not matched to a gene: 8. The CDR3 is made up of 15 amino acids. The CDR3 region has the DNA TGTGCCAGCAGCCAAAGACAGGGGGCGCGGGAGACCCAGTACTTC. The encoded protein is CASSQRQGARETQYF.

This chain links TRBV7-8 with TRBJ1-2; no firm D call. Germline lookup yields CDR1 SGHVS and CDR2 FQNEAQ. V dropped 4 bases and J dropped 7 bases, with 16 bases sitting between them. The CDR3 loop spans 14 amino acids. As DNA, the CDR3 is TGTGCCAGCAGCTCCGGAGCAGTCGTAGCTGGCTACACCTTC. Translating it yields CASSSGAVVAGYTF.

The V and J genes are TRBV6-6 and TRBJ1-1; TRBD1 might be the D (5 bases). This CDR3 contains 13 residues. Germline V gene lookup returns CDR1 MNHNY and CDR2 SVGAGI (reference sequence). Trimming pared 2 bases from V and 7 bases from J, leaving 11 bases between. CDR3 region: CASSYGQGGEAFF. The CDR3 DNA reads TGTGCCAGCAGTTACGGGCAGGGAGGTGAAGCTTTCTTT.

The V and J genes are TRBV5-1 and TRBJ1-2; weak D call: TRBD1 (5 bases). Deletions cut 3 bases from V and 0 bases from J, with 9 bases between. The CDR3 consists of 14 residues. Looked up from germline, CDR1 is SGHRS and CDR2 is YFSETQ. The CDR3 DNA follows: TGCGCCAGCAGCTGGGACGGAACTAACTATGGCTACACCTTC. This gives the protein CASSWDGTNYGYTF.

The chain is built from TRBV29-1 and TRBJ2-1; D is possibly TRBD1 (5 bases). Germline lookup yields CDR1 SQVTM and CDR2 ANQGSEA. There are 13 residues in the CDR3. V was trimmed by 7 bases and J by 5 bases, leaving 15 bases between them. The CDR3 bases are TGCAGCGGATTTCCAGGGTCCCACAATGAGCAGTTCTTC. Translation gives CSGFPGSHNEQFF.